The next 30 T cell receptor beta chains were all read from a single sample in a study of Ad26.COV2.S vaccination and SARS-CoV-2 variants. Treatment meaning: roughly 20 received Ad26.COV2.S at low or high dose, single or two shots; 5 received placebo; per-sample allocation not given. Collection of samples fell on day 63 after the first vaccine or placebo injection. The method was immunoSEQ multiplex PCR; TCRdb's version includes in-frame clones alone and lacks a portion of them. The sample lists roughly 380,000 clones; roughly 90% were seen once. The sequenced sample was peripheral blood, obtained in a trial of Ad26.COV2.S vaccine versus placebo. These TCRs come from a person aged 18-60 years who received the Ad26.COV2.S COVID-19 vaccine or a placebo.

The chain combines TRBV6-5 with TRBJ1-5; 10 nucleotides line up with TRBD1. This CDR3 spans 13 amino acids. The ends lost 10 bases at V and 3 bases at J; junction bases unmatched: 3. From germline, CDR1 is MNHEY and CDR2 SVGAGI. As DNA, the CDR3 is TGTGCCACCGGGACAGGGGACAATCAGCCCCAGCATTTT. Translation gives CATGTGDNQPQHF.

This rearrangement joins TRBV10-3 to TRBJ2-3; D is ambiguous. This CDR3 has 15 residues. V gave up 2 bases and J gave up 4 bases, with 13 bases separating them. CDR1 ENHRY and CDR2 SYGVKD come from the germline V gene. Here the CDR3 DNA reads TGTGCCATCAGTGAGCCGCAGCAGGCGGCAGATACGCAGTATTTT. This gives the protein CAISEPQQAADTQYF.

This clone was seen only a few times. The V call is TRBV28, the J call TRBJ1-5, with unresolved D. The V and J ends lost 3 bases and 3 bases respectively, with 6 bases between them. The CDR3 contains 13 residues. Germline V CDR1 and CDR2: MDHEN, SYDVKM. The CDR3 sequence: CASSFDLNQPQHF. The CDR3 DNA reads as TGTGCCAGCAGTTTTGACCTCAATCAGCCCCAGCATTTT.

The chain recombines TRBV29-1 with TRBJ2-2; D remains unclear. The CDR3 length is 11 residues. V lost 3 bases and J 5 bases, leaving 4 bases between the germline ends. CDR1 and CDR2 from the germline V gene are SQVTM and ANQGSEA. CDR3 sequence: CSVEGTGELFF. The CDR3 coding sequence is TGCAGCGTTGAGGGGACCGGGGAGCTGTTTTTT.

The rearrangement uses TRBV10-3 and TRBJ1-5; D possibly corresponds to TRBD1 (6 bases). Trimming left V 0 bases short and J 6 bases short, with 15 bases between. The V gene's germline CDR1 is ENHRY and CDR2 SYGVKD. CDR3 length equals 16 residues. CDR3 loop: CAISESPGAEGQPQHF. The CDR3 DNA is TGTGCCATCAGTGAGTCGCCAGGGGCTGAAGGTCAGCCCCAGCATTTT.

The chain links TRBV5-1 to TRBJ1-2; 12 bases are a match to TRBD1. Germline CDR1 and CDR2: SGHRS and YFSETQ. The CDR3 has 16 residues. Unmatched junction bases numbered 7, after V lost 0 bases and J lost 7 bases. The CDR3 here is CASSLAALGQGAGYTF. Written as DNA, the CDR3 is TGCGCCAGCAGCTTGGCCGCCCTGGGACAGGGGGCTGGCTACACCTTC. Full variable domain (remainder filled in from reference TRBV5-1 and TRBJ1-2): KAGVTQTPRYLIKTRGQQVTLSCSPISGHRSVSWYQQTPGQGLQFLFEYFSETQRNKGNFPGRFSGRQFSNSRSEMNVSTLELGDSALYLCASSLAALGQGAGYTFGSGTRLTVV.

The chain links TRBV9 to TRBJ1-5; no reliable D call. Germline values: CDR1 SGDLS, CDR2 YYNGEE. V was clipped by 2 bases and J by 5 bases, with 11 bases between them. The CDR3 contains 14 residues. The CDR3 coding sequence is TGTGCCAGCAGCGTGGGCGGAGACTATCAGCCCCAGCATTTT. This codes for CASSVGGDYQPQHF.

The J gene is TRBJ1-1, the V gene TRBV10-2, with TRBD1 identical over 7 bases. V lost 3 bases, J lost 9 bases, and 7 bases stayed unmatched. The germline V gene has CDR1 WSHSY and CDR2 SAAADI. The CDR3 contains 13 residues. The CDR3 here is CASSEYDREKAFF. CDR3 sequence (DNA): TGCGCCAGCAGTGAATATGACAGGGAAAAAGCTTTCTTT.

CDR3 sequence reads: CAISDKDRGRNYEQYF. CDR3 nucleotides: TGTGCCATCAGCGATAAGGACAGGGGGCGCAACTACGAGCAGTACTTC. The rearrangement links TRBV10-3 to TRBJ2-7; 11 bases line up with TRBD1. Germline assignment: CDR1 ENHRY and CDR2 SYGVKD. V was clipped by 6 bases and J by 3 bases; unmatched bases: 10. The CDR3 is 16 residues long.

This clone was counted a single time. The chain combines TRBV27 with TRBJ2-1; 8 bases are a match to TRBD1. The trim removed 5 bases at V and 3 bases at J, leaving 6 bases unmatched. Germline assignment: CDR1 MNHEY and CDR2 SMNVEV (reference sequence). This CDR3 is 15 amino acids long. CDR3 bases: TGTGCCAGCAGTCCTAGGACAGGGAACTACAATGAGCAGTTCTTC. It is translated as CASSPRTGNYNEQFF.

The chain links TRBV6-5 to TRBJ1-1, with 10 bases matching TRBD1. The V and J ends lost 2 bases and 5 bases, in that order; junction bases with no gene match: 5. Germline CDR1 MNHEY, CDR2 SVGAGI. CDR3 length: 15 amino acids. For the CDR3, the DNA is TGTGCCAGCAGTTACGGGGGACAGGGGAGTACTGAAGCTTTCTTT. It specifies CASSYGGQGSTEAFF.

J is TRBJ1-2 and V is TRBV6-1; D not resolved. This CDR3 comprises 17 residues. Germline assignment: CDR1 MNHNS and CDR2 SASEGT. V was shortened by 3 bases and J by 3 bases, with 20 bases between the two germline ends. The CDR3 region has the DNA TGTGCCAGCAGTGATCCGGTAAAGGGCCCTAGGGACTATGGCTACACCTTC. It yields the protein CASSDPVKGPRDYGYTF.

V usage is TRBV2 and J usage is TRBJ2-5; 15 bases line up with TRBD2. Unmatched junction bases numbered 6, after V lost 6 bases and J lost 4 bases. CDR1 and CDR2 from the germline V gene are SNHLY and FYNNEI. The CDR3 extends over 16 amino acids. In DNA form, the CDR3 reads TGTGCCAGCAGCCCCCTGGGACTAGCGGGAGGAGAGACCCAGTACTTC. Protein product: CASSPLGLAGGETQYF.

The genes are TRBV5-1 and TRBJ2-1; 10 bases are a match to TRBD1. CDR1 is SGHRS, CDR2 YFSETQ, per germline. The J segment lost 5 bases and the V segment lost 0 bases, leaving 2 bases of the junction unmatched. The CDR3 extends over 15 amino acids. CDR3 nucleotide sequence: TGCGCCAGCAGCTTGGGGGACAGGGGTGACAATGAGCAGTTCTTC. Its protein is CASSLGDRGDNEQFF.

This chain links TRBV29-1 with TRBJ1-4, with TRBD1 matching over 12 bases. With 6 bases clipped from V and 7 bases from J, the junction kept 6 bases outside the gene matches. Looked up from germline, CDR1 is SQVTM and CDR2 is ANQGSEA. The CDR3 runs to 14 residues. The CDR3 here is CSVAGTGGFEKLFF. The CDR3 DNA is TGCAGCGTAGCCGGGACAGGGGGCTTTGAAAAACTGTTTTTT.

The chain links TRBV24-1 to TRBJ1-5; 8 bases are shared with TRBD1. Germline lookup yields CDR1 KGHDR and CDR2 SFDVKD. CDR3 length equals 16 residues. The J segment lost 6 bases and the V segment lost 0 bases, leaving 6 bases of the junction unmatched. CDR3 amino acids: CATSDLGQGASQPQHF. The CDR3 bases are TGTGCCACCAGTGATTTGGGGCAGGGGGCGAGTCAGCCCCAGCATTTT.

The rearrangement joins TRBV5-5 to TRBJ2-6, with D uncertain. Germline V gene data show CDR1 as SGHKS and CDR2 as YYEKEE (reference sequence). The CDR3 consists of 15 residues. V was shortened by 4 bases and J by 0 bases, with 8 bases between the two germline ends. CDR3 amino acids: CASSPVISGANVLTF. As DNA, the CDR3 is TGTGCCAGCAGCCCAGTCATCTCTGGGGCCAACGTCCTGACTTTC.

This chain links TRBV29-1 with TRBJ1-2; D remains unclear. Germline CDR1 and CDR2: SQVTM and ANQGSEA. The CDR3 spans 14 residues. The V gene lost 3 bases and the J gene lost 2 bases, with 13 bases spanning the gap. CDR3 residues: CSVDNPTENYGYTF. For the CDR3, the DNA is TGCAGCGTTGACAACCCTACAGAGAACTATGGCTACACCTTC.

The genes are TRBV7-2 and TRBJ2-5, with D possibly matching TRBD1 (6 bases). There are 14 residues in the CDR3. From germline, CDR1 is SGHTA and CDR2 FQGNSA. Trimming removed 1 base at V and 2 bases at J, with 8 bases between. The CDR3 nucleotides are TGTGCCAGCAGCTTAGGGGGGCATCAAGAGACCCAGTACTTC. Encoded protein: CASSLGGHQETQYF. Looking up the rest from reference TRBV7-2 and TRBJ2-5 gives the full variable domain: GAGVSQSPSNKVTEKGKDVELRCDPISGHTALYWYRQSLGQGLEFLIYFQGNSAPDKSGLPSDRFSAERTGGSVSTLTIQRTQQEDSAVYLCASSLGGHQETQYFGPGTRLLVL.

The J gene is TRBJ2-7, the V gene TRBV6-1; TRBD2 aligns across 8 bases. The CDR3 spans 17 residues. Germline-derived CDR1 and CDR2 are MNHNS and SASEGT. The V gene end was trimmed by 1 base and the J gene end by 6 bases; junction bases not matched to a gene: 14. CDR3 sequence reads: CASSEEVSGGGLREQYF. For the CDR3, the DNA is TGTGCCAGCAGTGAAGAGGTATCGGGCGGGGGGCTGCGCGAGCAGTACTTC.

The chain carries TRBV2 and TRBJ2-7, with 7 positions matching TRBD1. Germline trimming cut 5 bases from V and 7 bases from J; bases unmatched to any gene: 11. Germline V CDR1 and CDR2: SNHLY, FYNNEI. The length of the CDR3 is 14 residues. In DNA form, the CDR3 reads TGTGCCAGCAGTTACGCGACAGGGAGTTGGGAGCAGTACTTC. Its translation: CASSYATGSWEQYF.

This chain links TRBV3-1 (or the pseudogene TRBV3-2) with TRBJ1-4; D not resolved. Trimming took 4 bases from V and 7 from J, leaving 7 bases between them. The CDR3 extends over 12 amino acids. Germline V gene lookup returns CDR1 LGHDT and CDR2 YNNKEL (reference sequence). The CDR3 sequence is CASSLAGEKLFF. The CDR3 region has the DNA TGTGCCAGCAGCCTGGCGGGTGAAAAACTGTTTTTT.

The V call is TRBV5-3, the J call TRBJ1-2; D unresolved. TRBV5-3 is reported as an ORF; its role is uncertain. The V end was cut by 8 bases, the J end by 5 bases, with 4 bases between. There are 9 residues in the CDR3. Here the CDR3 DNA reads TGTGCCAGTACATATGGCTACACCTTC. Its translation: CASTYGYTF.

The DNA for the CDR3 is TGTGCCAGCAATTTGAGAACAGGGGCTGGCTACACCTTC. This gives the protein CASNLRTGAGYTF. The gene calls are TRBV2 and TRBJ1-2; 7 nucleotides agree with TRBD1. Per germline, CDR1 SNHLY and CDR2 FYNNEI. Trimming cost V 7 bases and J 7 bases; bases outside gene matches: 9. The CDR3 contains 13 residues.

The CDR3 protein is CASSLSPTYEQYF. The CDR3 coding sequence is TGTGCCAGCAGTTTATCCCCCACCTACGAGCAGTACTTC. V usage is TRBV27 and J usage is TRBJ2-7; the D is unclear. The CDR3 is 13 amino acids. CDR1 MNHEY and CDR2 SMNVEV come from the germline V gene (reference sequence). V was clipped by 0 bases and J by 2 bases, with 5 bases between them.

The V and J genes are TRBV7-6 and TRBJ1-5; no firm D call. The CDR3 is 13 amino acids. Trimming took off 3 bases at V and 7 bases at J, with 10 bases between the two ends. CDR1 is SGHVS, CDR2 FNYEAQ, per germline. The CDR3: CASSFGKQQPQHF. The CDR3 DNA reads TGTGCCAGCAGCTTCGGGAAACAACAGCCCCAGCATTTT.

This clone was observed once. The rearrangement joins TRBV5-4 to TRBJ2-7; D remains unclear. CDR3 size: 13 residues. Germline V CDR1 and CDR2: SGHNT, YYREEE (reference sequence). Trimming pared 0 bases from V and 2 bases from J, leaving 6 bases between. The CDR3 bases are TGTGCCAGCAGCTTGGTGGCTACCTACGAGCAGTACTTC. It translates to CASSLVATYEQYF.

This chain connects TRBV7-9 to TRBJ2-1, with TRBD1 matching over 10 bases. The germline V gene encodes CDR1 SEHNR and CDR2 FQNEAQ (reference sequence). J gave up 3 bases and V 2 bases, and 4 bases lay outside the gene matches. This CDR3 region has 16 residues. As DNA, the CDR3 is TGTGCCAGCAGCTTATCCGGGACAGGGGTCTACAATGAGCAGTTCTTC. Encoded protein: CASSLSGTGVYNEQFF.

V is TRBV28 and J is TRBJ1-1; tentatively, D is TRBD1 (5 bases). CDR1 MDHEN and CDR2 SYDVKM come from the germline V gene. Deletions cut 6 bases from V and 11 bases from J, with 16 bases between. This CDR3 comprises 12 residues. The CDR3 is CASSDLRVMAFF. For the CDR3, the DNA is TGTGCCAGCAGCGACCTCAGGGTGATGGCTTTCTTT.

The gene calls are TRBV29-1 and TRBJ2-1; D uncertain. V was shortened by 2 bases and J by 8 bases, with 10 bases between the two germline ends. This CDR3 has 12 residues. Germline values: CDR1 SQVTM, CDR2 ANQGSEA. CDR3 bases: TGCAGCGTTGAAAAAGGGTTCGATGAGCAGTTCTTC. Protein sequence: CSVEKGFDEQFF.